This TCR beta chain was found in a study of OX40 agonist ivuxolimab in advanced cancers. For the study at large: Melanoma, hepatocellular carcinoma, head and neck or renal cell cancer occurred in dose-escalation patients.

Study-wide results and caveats: Some nonresponders likewise displayed low normalized T-cell clonal expansion.

This table comes from immunoSEQ multiplex PCR, and its TCRdb copy is limited to in-frame clones, with some not included. The data contain about 15,000 clones, around nine tenths of them singletons. CDR1 is SGHNT and CDR2 is YYREEE in the germline V gene (reference sequence). The CDR3 sequence is 14 residues long. V lost 4 bases and J 1 base, leaving 8 bases between the germline ends. This clone occurred once. Its antigen is as yet unknown. Any history of autoimmune disease or systemic immunosuppression disqualified patients. Baseline was the first blood sampling point, followed by cycle 4 day 1 and cycle 7 day 1.

The J gene is TRBJ2-2, the V gene TRBV5-4; TRBD1 is a possible D gene (6 bases). The specimen comprised CD4+ or CD8+ T cells sorted from blood, sampled in a trial of the OX40 agonist ivuxolimab. This TCR was sampled from an adult with an advanced solid tumor such as melanoma, head and neck, liver or kidney cancer. CDR3 protein: CASSRDKNTGELFF. For the CDR3, the DNA is TGTGCCAGCAGCCGGGACAAGAACACCGGGGAGCTGTTTTTT.